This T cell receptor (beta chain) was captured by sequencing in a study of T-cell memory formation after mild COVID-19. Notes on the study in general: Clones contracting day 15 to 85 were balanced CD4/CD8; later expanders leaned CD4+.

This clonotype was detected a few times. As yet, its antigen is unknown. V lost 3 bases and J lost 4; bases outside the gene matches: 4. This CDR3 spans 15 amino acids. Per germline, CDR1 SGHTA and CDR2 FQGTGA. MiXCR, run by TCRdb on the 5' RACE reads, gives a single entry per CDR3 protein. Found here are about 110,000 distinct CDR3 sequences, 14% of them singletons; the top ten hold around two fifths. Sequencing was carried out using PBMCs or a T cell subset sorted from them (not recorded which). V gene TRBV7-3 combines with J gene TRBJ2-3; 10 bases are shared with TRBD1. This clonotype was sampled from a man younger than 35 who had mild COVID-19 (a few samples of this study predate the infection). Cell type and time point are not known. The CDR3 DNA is TGTGCCAGCAGCTTGGAGGGACAGGGGTCAGATACGCAGTATTTT. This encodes CASSLEGQGSDTQYF.